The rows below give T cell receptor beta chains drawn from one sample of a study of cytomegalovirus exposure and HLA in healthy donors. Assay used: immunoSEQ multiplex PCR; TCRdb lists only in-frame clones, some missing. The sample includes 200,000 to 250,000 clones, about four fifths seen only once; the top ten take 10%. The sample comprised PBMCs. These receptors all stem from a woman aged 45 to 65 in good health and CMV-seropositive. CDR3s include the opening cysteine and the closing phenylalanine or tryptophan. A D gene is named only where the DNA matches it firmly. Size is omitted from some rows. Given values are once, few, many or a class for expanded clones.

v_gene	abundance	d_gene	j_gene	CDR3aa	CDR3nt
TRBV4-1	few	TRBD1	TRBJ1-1	CASRSLGTGNTEAFF	TGCGCCAGCAGGTCTCTTGGGACAGGGAACACTGAAGCTTTCTTT
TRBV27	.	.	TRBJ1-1	CASSFPGSAEAFF	TGTGCCAGCAGTTTTCCCGGGAGCGCTGAAGCTTTCTTT
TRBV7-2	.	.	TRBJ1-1	CASRRTNGNTEAFF	TGTGCCAGCAGAAGGACAAATGGAAACACTGAAGCTTTCTTT
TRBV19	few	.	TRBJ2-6	CASTSDASGANVLTF	TGTGCTTCGACATCAGACGCCTCTGGGGCCAACGTCCTGACTTTC
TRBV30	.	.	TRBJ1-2	CACSLRYGYTF	TGTGCCTGCTCTCTCCGCTATGGCTACACCTTC
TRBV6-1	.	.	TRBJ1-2	CAARGSDYGYTF	TGTGCCGCTCGGGGGTCGGACTATGGCTACACCTTC
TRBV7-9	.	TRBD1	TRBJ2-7	CASSTRQGSYEQYF	TGTGCCAGCAGCACCCGACAGGGGAGCTACGAGCAGTACTTC
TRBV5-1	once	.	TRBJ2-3	CASRPSSSTDTQYF	TGCGCCAGCAGACCATCCAGTAGCACAGATACGCAGTATTTT
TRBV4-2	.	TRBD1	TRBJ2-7	CASSQGNRGAYEQYF	TGTGCCAGCAGCCAAGGTAACAGGGGGGCCTACGAGCAGTACTTC
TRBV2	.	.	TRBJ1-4	CASSGSTGGTEKLFF	TGTGCCAGCAGTGGTAGTACTGGTGGGACAGAAAAACTGTTTTTT
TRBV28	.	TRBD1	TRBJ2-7	CAIQAVWTGISYEQYF	TGTGCCATTCAGGCCGTGTGGACAGGGATTTCCTACGAGCAGTACTTC
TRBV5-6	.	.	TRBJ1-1	CASSLTGDPMNTEAFF	TGTGCCAGCAGCTTAACGGGGGATCCGATGAACACTGAAGCTTTCTTT
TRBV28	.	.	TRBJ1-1	CASRPDRNTEAFF	TGTGCCAGCAGGCCGGACAGGAACACTGAAGCTTTCTTT
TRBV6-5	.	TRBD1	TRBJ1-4	CASRTGGAEKLFF	TGTGCCAGCAGAACAGGGGGAGCTGAAAAACTGTTTTTT
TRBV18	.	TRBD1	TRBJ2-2	CASSPPNRGLTGELFF	TGTGCCAGCTCACCACCAAACAGGGGGCTTACCGGGGAGCTGTTTTTT
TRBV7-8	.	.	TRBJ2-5	CASSFSGPQETQYF	TGTGCCAGCAGCTTTAGCGGCCCCCAAGAGACCCAGTACTTC
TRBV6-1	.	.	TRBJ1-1	CASSVLTEAFF	TGTGCCAGCAGTGTCTTAACTGAAGCTTTCTTT
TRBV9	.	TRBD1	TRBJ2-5	CASSVRTGKQETQYF	TGTGCCAGCAGCGTCCGGACAGGGAAGCAAGAGACCCAGTACTTC
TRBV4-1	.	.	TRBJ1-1	CASSQTTTGRNTEAFF	TGCGCCAGCAGCCAGACAACGACAGGCAGAAACACTGAAGCTTTCTTT
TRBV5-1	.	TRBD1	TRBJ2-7	CASSPTGVSSYEQYF	TGCGCCAGCAGCCCGACAGGGGTTAGCTCCTACGAGCAGTACTTC
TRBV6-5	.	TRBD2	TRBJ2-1	CASSHLAGGHIEQFF	TGTGCCAGCAGTCATCTAGCGGGGGGGCATATTGAGCAGTTCTTC
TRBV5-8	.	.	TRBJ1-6	CASSLWDNEGLVWGSPLHF	TGTGCCAGCAGCTTGTGGGACAACGAAGGACTCGTGTGGGGTTCACCCCTCCACTTT